This T cell receptor beta chain was sequenced for a study of PD-1 blockade in classical Hodgkin lymphoma. CDR1 and CDR2 (germline): MNHEY, SMNVEV (reference sequence). This CDR3 has 15 residues. The ends lost 6 bases at V and 6 bases at J; junction bases unmatched: 4. Generated by immunoSEQ multiplex PCR, the TCRdb table keeps only in-frame clones and is missing some. Here the sample spans about 15,000 clones, 60% to 85% being singletons. Time point here: cycle 4 day 1 (C4D1), after more than five weeks of nivolumab. Every patient experienced relapse after autologous stem cell transplantation, and brentuximab vedotin exposure varied. From thawed PBMCs, CD4+ T cells were purified using magnetic negative selection.

The source is a human donor with classical Hodgkin lymphoma. Source: CD4+ T cells from blood, taken before the fourth cycle of nivolumab. The chain recombines TRBV27 with TRBJ2-1; 14 bases agree with TRBD2. DNA of the CDR3: TGTGCCAGCAGCCTGGGACTAGCGGGAGTCAATGAGCAGTTCTTC. Protein: CASSLGLAGVNEQFF.